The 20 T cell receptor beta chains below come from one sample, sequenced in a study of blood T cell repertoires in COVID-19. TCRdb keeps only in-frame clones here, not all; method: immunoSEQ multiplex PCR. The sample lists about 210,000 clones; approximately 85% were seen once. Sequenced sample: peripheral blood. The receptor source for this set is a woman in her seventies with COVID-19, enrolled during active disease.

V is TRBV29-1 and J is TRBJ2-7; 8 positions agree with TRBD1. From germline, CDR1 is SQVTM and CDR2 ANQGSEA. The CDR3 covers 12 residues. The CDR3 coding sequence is TGCAGTTATACAGGGGGCTCCTACGAGCAGTACTTC. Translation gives CSYTGGSYEQYF.

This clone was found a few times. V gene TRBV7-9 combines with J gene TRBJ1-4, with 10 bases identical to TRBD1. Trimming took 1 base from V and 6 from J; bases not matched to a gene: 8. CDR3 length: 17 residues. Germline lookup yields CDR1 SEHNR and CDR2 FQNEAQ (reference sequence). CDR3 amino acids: CASSLGETGGADEKLFF. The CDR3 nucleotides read TGTGCCAGCAGCTTAGGGGAGACAGGGGGCGCCGATGAAAAACTGTTTTTT.

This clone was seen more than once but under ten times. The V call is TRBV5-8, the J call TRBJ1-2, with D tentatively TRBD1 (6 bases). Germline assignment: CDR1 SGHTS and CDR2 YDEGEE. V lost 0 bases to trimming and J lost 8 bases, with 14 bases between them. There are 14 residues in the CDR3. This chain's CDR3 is CASSLELLGGGYTF. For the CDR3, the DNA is TGTGCCAGCAGCTTGGAGCTTCTAGGGGGAGGCTACACCTTC.

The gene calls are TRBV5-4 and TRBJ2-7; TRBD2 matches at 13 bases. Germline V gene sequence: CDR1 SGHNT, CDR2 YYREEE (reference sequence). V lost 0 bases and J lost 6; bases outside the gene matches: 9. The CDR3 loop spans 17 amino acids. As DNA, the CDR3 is TGTGCCAGCAGCTTGGCCGGACTAGCGGGGGCAATGGGCGAGCAGTACTTC. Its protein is CASSLAGLAGAMGEQYF.

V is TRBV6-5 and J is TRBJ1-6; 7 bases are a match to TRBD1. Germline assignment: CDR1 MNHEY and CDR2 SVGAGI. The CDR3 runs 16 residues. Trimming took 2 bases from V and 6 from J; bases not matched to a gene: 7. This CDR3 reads CASSYDKGQRNSPLHF. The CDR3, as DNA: TGTGCCAGCAGTTACGATAAGGGACAGCGTAATTCACCCCTCCACTTT.

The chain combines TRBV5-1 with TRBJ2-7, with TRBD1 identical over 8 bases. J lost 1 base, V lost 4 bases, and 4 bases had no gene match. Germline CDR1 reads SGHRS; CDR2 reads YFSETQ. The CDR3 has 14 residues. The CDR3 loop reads CASSPDRVSYEQYF. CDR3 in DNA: TGCGCCAGCAGCCCGGACAGGGTTTCCTACGAGCAGTACTTC.

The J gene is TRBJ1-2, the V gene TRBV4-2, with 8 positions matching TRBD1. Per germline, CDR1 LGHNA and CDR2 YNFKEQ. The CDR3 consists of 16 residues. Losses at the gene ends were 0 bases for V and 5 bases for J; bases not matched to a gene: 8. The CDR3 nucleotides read TGTGCCAGCAGCCAAGAGGGACAGGCCCTTAGGTATGGCTACACCTTC. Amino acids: CASSQEGQALRYGYTF.

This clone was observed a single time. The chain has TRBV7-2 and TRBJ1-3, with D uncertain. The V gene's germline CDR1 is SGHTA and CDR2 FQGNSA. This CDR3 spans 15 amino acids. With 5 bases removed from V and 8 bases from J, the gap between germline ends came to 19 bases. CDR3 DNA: TGTGCCAGCAGCCCCCGAGGAGAGCGAGCGGACACCATATATTTT. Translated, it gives CASSPRGERADTIYF. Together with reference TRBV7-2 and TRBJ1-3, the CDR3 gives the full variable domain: GAGVSQSPSNKVTEKGKDVELRCDPISGHTALYWYRQSLGQGLEFLIYFQGNSAPDKSGLPSDRFSAERTGGSVSTLTIQRTQQEDSAVYLCASSPRGERADTIYFGEGSWLTVV.

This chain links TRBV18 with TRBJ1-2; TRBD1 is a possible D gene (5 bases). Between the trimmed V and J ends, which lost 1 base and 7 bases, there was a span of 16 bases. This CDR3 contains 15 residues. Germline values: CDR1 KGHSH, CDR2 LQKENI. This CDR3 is CASSPQGAGPPGYTF. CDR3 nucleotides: TGTGCCAGCTCACCACAGGGTGCAGGGCCGCCTGGCTACACCTTC.

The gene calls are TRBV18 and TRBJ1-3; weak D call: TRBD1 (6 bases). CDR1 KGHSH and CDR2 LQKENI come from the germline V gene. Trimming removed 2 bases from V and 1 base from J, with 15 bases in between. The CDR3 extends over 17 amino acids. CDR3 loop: CASSPEAGDRSGNTIYF. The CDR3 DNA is TGTGCCAGCTCACCAGAGGCAGGGGATAGGTCTGGAAACACCATATATTTT. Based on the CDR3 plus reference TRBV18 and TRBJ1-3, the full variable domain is NAGVMQNPRHLVRRRGQEARLRCSPMKGHSHVYWYRQLPEEGLKFMVYLQKENIIDESGMPKERFSAEFPKEGPSILRIQQVVRGDSAAYFCASSPEAGDRSGNTIYFGEGSWLTVV.

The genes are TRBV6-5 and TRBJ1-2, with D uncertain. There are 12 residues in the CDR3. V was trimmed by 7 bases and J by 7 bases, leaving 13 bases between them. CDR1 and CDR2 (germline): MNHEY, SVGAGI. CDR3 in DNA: TGTGCCAGCACGCGAGTTAGCGGTGGCTACACCTTC. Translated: CASTRVSGGYTF.

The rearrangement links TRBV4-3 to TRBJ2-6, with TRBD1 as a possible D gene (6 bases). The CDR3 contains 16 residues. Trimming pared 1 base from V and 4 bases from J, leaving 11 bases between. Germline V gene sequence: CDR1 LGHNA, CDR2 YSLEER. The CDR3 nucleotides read TGCGCCAGCAGCCAAGGTCAGGGGAGAGGGGCCAACGTCCTGACTTTC. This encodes CASSQGQGRGANVLTF.

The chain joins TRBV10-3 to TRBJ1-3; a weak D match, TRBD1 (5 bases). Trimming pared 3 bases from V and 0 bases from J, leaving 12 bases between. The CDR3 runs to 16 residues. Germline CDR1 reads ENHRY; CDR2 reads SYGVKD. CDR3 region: CAISDSGAFSGNTIYF. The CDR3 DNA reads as TGTGCCATCAGTGATTCTGGGGCCTTCTCTGGAAACACCATATATTTT.

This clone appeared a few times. CDR3 coding DNA: TGTGCCAGCAGCTTGGCCAGAAACTATGGCTACACCTTC. This encodes CASSLARNYGYTF. The V call is TRBV5-4, the J call TRBJ1-2; D unclear. The CDR3 is 13 residues long. Germline-derived CDR1 and CDR2 are SGHNT and YYREEE (reference sequence). V lost 0 bases and J lost 2, with 5 bases in between.

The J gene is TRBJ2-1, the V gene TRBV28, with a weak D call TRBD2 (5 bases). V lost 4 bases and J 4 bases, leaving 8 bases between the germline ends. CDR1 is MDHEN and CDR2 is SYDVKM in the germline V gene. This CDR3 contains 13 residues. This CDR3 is CASSSGRYNEQFF. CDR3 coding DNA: TGTGCCAGCAGTTCGGGGAGATACAATGAGCAGTTCTTC. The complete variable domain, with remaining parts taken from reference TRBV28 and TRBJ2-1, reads DVKVTQSSRYLVKRTGEKVFLECVQDMDHENMFWYRQDPGLGLRLIYFSYDVKMKEKGDIPEGYSVSREKKERFSLILESASTNQTSMYLCASSSGRYNEQFFGPGTRLTVL.

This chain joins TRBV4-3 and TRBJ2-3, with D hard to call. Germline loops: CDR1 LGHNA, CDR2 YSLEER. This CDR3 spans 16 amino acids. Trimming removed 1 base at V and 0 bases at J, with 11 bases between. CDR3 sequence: CASSQGPTSSTDTQYF. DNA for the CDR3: TGCGCCAGCAGCCAAGGCCCCACAAGTAGCACAGATACGCAGTATTTT.

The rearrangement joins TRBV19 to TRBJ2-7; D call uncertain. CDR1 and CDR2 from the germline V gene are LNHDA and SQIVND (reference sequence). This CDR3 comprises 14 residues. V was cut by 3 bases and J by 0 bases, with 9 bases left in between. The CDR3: CASSIRQSSYEQYF. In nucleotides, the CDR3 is TGTGCCAGTAGTATCAGGCAGAGCTCCTACGAGCAGTACTTC.

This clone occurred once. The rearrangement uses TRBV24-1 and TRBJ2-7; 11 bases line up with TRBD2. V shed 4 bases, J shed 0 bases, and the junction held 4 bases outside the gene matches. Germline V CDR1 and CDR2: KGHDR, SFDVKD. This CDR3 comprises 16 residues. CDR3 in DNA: TGTGCCACCAGTGACCTGACTAGCGGGGTCTCCTACGAGCAGTACTTC. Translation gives CATSDLTSGVSYEQYF.

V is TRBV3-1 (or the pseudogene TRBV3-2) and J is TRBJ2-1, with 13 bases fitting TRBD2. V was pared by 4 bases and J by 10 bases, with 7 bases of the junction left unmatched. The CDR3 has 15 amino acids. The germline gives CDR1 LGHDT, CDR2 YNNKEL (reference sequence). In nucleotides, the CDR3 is TGTGCCAGCAGCCTCACTAGCGGGGGGGCAAGGGAGCAGTTCTTC. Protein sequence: CASSLTSGGAREQFF.

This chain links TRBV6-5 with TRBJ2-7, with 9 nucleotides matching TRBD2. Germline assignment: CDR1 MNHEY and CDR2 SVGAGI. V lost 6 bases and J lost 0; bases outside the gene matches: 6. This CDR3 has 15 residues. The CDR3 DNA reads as TGTGCCAGCAGCCTTAGCGGGAGAAGCTCCTACGAGCAGTACTTC. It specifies CASSLSGRSSYEQYF.